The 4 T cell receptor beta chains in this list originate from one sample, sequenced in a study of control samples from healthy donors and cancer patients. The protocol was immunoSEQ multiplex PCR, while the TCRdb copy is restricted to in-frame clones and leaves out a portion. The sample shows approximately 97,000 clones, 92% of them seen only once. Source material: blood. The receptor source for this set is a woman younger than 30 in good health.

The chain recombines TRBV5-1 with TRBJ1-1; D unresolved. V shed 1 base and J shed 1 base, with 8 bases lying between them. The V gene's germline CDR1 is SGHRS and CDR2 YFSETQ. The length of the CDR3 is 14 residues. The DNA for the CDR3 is TGCGCCAGCAGCTTGAACAGCGCGAACACTGAAGCTTTCTTT. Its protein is CASSLNSANTEAFF.

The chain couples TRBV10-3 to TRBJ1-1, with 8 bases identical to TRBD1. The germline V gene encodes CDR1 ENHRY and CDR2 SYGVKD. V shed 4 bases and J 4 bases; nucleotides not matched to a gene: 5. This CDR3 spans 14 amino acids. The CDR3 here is CAISGQGAGTEAFF. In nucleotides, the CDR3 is TGTGCCATCAGTGGTCAGGGGGCGGGCACTGAAGCTTTCTTT.

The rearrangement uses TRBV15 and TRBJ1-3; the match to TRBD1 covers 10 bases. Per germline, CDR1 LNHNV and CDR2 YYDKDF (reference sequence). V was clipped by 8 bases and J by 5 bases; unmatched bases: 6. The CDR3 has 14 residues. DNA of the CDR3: TGTGCCACCCGAGGGGACAGGGGAAGAAACACCATATATTTT. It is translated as CATRGDRGRNTIYF. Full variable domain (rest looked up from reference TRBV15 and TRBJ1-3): DAMVIQNPRYQVTQFGKPVTLSCSQTLNHNVMYWYQQKSSQAPKLLFHYYDKDFNNEADTPDNFQSRRPNTSFCFLDIRSPGLGDTAMYLCATRGDRGRNTIYFGEGSWLTVV.

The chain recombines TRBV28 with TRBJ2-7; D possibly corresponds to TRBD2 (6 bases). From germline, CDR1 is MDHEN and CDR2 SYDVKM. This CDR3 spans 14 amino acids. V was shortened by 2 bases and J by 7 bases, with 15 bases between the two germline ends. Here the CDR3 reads CASSLIGGSREQYF. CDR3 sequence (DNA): TGTGCCAGCAGTTTAATTGGGGGGAGTAGAGAGCAGTACTTC.